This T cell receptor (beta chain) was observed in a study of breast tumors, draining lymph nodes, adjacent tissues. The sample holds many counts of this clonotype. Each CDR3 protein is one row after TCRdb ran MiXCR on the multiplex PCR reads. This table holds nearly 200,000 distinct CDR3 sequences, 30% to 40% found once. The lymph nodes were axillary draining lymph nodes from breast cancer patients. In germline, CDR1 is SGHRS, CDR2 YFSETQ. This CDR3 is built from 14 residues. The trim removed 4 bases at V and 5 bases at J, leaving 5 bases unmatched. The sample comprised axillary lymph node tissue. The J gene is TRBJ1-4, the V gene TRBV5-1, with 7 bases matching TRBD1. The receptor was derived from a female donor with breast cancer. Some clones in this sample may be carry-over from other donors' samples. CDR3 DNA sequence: TGCGCCAGCAGCCTTTCACAGGGGAATGAAAAACTGTTTTTT. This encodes CASSLSQGNEKLFF.